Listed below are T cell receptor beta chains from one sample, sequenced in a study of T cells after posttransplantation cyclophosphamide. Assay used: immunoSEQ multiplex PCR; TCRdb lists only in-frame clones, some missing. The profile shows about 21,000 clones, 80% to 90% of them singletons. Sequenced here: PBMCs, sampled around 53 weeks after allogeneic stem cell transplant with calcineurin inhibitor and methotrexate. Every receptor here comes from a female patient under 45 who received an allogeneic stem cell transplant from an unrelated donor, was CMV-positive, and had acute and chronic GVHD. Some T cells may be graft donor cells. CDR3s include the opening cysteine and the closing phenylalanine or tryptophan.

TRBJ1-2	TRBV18	CASSAGGNYGYTF
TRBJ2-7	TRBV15	CATSQPGQGKTWEQYF
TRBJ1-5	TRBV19	CASSPDRGGLRQPQHF
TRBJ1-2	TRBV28	CASSLRGGQDGYTF
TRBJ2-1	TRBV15	CATSRSAPSGRAPYNEQFF
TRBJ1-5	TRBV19	CASSPRQGHLSNQPQHF
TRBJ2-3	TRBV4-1	CASSQDWAGGGGSDTQYF
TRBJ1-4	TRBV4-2	CASRLEGEGEKLFF
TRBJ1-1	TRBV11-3	CASSFSSGEAFF
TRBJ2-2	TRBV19	CASSIGGGVTGELFF
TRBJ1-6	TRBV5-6	CASSWTDYNSPLHF
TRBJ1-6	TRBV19	CASSINRDGSPLHF
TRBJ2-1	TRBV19	CASIVEINEQFF
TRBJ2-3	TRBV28	CASSLSPSRWASRTVPTDTQYF
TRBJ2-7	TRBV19	CASRDLADVTYEQYF
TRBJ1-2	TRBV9	CASSLQGGYGYTF
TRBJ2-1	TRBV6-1	CASSGLKDEQFF
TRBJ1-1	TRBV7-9	CASSSKTRDTEAFF
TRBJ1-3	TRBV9	CASSVVGQSPSGNTIYF
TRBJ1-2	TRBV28	CASSFPLHYGYTF
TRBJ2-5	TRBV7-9	CASSPPGSLETQYF
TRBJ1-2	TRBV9	CASSATELYGYTF
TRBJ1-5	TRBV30	CAWRRGNQPQHF
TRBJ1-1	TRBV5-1	CASSLPPEAFF
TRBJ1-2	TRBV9	CASSVTGTEGYTF
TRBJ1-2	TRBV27	CASSFAWGRDYGYTF
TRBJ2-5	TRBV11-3	CASSLVVGLASWETQYF
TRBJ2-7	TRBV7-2	CASSLGFPRYEQYF
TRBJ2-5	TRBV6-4	CASSAGGWTGSGETQYF
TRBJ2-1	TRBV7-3	CASSPGLGDYLEQFF
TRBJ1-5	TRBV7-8	CASSYAGREPQHF
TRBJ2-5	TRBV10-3	CAISVGASETQYF
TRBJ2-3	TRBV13	CASSSSGSDTQYF
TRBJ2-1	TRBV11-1	CASSLTSGAYNEQFF
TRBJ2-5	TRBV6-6	CASIPAQGRWETQYF
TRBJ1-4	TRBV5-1	CASSPGQLEKLFF
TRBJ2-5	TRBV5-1	CASSLSPGKGAETQYF
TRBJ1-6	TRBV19	CASTPKENRPGSPLHF